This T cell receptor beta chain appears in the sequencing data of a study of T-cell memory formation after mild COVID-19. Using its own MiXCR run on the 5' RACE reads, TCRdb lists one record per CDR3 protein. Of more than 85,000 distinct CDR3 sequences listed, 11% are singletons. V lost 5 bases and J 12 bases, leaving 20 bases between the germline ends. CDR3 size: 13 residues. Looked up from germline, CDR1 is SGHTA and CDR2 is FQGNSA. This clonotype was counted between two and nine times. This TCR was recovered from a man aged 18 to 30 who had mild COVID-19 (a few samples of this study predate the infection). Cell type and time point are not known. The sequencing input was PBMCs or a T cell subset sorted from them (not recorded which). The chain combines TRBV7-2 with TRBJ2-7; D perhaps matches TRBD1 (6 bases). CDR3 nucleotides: TGTGCCAGCAGCCCCGGGCCAGGGGATGCACCGTACGTC. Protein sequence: CASSPGPGDAPYV.